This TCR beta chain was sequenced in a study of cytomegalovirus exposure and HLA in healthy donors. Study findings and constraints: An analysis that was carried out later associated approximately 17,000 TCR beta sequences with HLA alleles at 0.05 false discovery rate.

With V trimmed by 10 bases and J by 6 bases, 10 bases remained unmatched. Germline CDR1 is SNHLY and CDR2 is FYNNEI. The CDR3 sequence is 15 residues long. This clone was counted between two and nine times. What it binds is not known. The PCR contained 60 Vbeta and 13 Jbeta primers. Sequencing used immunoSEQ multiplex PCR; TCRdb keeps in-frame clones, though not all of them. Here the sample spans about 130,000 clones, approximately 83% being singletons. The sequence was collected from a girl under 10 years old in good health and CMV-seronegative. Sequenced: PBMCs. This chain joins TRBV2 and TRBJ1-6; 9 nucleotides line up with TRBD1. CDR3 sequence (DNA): TGTGCCACCCACGTAGGGACAGGGAGTAATTCACCCCTCCACTTT. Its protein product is CATHVGTGSNSPLHF. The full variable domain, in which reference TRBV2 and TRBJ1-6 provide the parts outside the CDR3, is EPEVTQTPSHQVTQMGQEVILRCVPISNHLYFYWYRQILGQKVEFLVSFYNNEISEKSEIFDDQFSVERPDGSNFTLKIRSTKLEDSAMYFCATHVGTGSNSPLHFGNGTRLTVT.